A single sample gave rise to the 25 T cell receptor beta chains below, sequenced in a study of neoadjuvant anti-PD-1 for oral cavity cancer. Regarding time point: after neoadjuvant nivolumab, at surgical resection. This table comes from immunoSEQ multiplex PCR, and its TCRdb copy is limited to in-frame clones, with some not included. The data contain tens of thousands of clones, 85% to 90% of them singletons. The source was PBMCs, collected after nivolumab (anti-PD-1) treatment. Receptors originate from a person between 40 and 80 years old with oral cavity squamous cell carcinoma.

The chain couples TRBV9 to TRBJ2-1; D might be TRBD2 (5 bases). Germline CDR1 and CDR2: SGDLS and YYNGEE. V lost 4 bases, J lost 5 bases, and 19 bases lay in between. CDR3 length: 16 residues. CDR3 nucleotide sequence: TGTGCCAGCAGCTCCCAGCGGCTAGTTCAAGACAATGAGCAGTTCTTC. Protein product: CASSSQRLVQDNEQFF.

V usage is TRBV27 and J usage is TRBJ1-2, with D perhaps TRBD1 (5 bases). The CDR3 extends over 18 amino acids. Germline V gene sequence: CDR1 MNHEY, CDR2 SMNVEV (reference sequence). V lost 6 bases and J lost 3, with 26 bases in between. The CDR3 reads CASSPRWGGTTLDYGYTF. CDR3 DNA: TGTGCCAGCAGCCCACGTTGGGGGGGGACTACGCTGGACTATGGCTACACCTTC.

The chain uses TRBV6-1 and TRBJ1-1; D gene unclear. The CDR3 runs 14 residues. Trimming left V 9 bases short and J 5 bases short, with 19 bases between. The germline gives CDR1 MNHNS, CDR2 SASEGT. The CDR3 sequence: CASRRGFGGTEAFF. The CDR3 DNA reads TGTGCCAGTAGACGGGGTTTTGGAGGGACTGAAGCTTTCTTT.

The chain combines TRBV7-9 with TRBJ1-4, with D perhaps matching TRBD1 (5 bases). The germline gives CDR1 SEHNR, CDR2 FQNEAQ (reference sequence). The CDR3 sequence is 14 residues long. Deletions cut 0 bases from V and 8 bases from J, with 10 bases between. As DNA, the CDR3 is TGTGCCAGCAGCTTAGCCCGGGACCAGGAAAAACTGTTTTTT. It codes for CASSLARDQEKLFF.

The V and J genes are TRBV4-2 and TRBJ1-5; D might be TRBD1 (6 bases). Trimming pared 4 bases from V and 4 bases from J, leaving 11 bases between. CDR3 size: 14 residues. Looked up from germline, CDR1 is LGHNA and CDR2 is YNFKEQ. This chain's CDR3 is CASSPTGSNQPQHF. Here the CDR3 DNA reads TGTGCCAGCAGCCCTACAGGGAGTAATCAGCCCCAGCATTTT.

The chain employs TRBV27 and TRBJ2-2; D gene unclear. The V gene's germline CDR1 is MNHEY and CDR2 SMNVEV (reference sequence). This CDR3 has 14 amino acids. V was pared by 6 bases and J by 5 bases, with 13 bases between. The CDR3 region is CASRQDRATGELFF. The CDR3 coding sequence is TGTGCCAGCAGACAAGACCGGGCGACCGGGGAGCTGTTTTTT.

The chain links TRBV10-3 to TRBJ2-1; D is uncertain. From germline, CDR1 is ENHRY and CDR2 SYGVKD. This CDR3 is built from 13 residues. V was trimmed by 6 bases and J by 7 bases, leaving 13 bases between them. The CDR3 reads CAISRSLRNEQFF. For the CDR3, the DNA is TGTGCCATCAGCCGTTCACTACGGAATGAGCAGTTCTTC.

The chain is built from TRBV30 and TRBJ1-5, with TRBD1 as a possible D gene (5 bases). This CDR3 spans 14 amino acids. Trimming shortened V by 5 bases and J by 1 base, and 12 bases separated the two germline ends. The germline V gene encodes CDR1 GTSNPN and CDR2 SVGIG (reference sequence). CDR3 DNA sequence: TGTGCCTGGTCCGATCGGGGCAGCAATCAGCCCCAGCATTTT. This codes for CAWSDRGSNQPQHF.

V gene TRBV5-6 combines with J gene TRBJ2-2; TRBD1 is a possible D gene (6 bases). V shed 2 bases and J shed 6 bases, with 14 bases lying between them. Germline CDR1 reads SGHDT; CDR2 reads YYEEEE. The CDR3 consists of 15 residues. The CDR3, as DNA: TGTGCCAGCAGCTTTTCTTCAGGGGTGGCCGGGGAGCTGTTTTTT. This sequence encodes CASSFSSGVAGELFF.

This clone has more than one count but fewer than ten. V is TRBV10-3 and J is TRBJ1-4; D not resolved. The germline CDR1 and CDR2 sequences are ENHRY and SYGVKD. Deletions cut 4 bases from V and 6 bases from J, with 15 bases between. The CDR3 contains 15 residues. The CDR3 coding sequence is TGTGCCATCAGTGCTTCTAGTTGGTATGATGAAAAACTGTTTTTT. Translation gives CAISASSWYDEKLFF.

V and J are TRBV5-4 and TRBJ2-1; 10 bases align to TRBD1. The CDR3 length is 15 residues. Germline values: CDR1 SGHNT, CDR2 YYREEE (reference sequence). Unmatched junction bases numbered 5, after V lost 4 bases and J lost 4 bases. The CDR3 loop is CASSPGQGTYNEQFF. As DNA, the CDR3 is TGTGCCAGCAGCCCGGGACAGGGGACATACAATGAGCAGTTCTTC.

The CDR3 region is CASSSTSGSRPGELFF. The CDR3 DNA sequence: TGTGCCAGCAGTTCGACTAGCGGGAGTCGGCCCGGGGAGCTGTTTTTT. The gene calls are TRBV7-3 and TRBJ2-2; TRBD2 matches 12 bases. The J segment lost 6 bases and the V segment lost 6 bases, leaving 8 bases of the junction unmatched. This CDR3 is built from 16 residues. CDR1 and CDR2 (germline): SGHTA, FQGTGA.

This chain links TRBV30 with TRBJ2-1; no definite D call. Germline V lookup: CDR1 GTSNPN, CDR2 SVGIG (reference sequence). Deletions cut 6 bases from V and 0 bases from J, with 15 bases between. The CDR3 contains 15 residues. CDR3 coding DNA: TGTGCCTGCCATGGTTCTGACACCTCCTACAATGAGCAGTTCTTC. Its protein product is CACHGSDTSYNEQFF.

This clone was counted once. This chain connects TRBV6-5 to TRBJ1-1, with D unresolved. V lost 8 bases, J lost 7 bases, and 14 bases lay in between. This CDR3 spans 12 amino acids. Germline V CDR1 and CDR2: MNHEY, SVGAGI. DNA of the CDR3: TGTGCCAGCGGGTACATCTCGGGTGAAGCTTTCTTT. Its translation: CASGYISGEAFF.

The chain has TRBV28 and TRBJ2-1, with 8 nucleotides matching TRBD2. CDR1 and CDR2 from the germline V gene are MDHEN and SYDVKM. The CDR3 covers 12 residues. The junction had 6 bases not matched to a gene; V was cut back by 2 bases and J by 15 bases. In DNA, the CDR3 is TGTGCCAGCAGTTTAGGTGGGACTAGATCGTTCTTC. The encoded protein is CASSLGGTRSFF.

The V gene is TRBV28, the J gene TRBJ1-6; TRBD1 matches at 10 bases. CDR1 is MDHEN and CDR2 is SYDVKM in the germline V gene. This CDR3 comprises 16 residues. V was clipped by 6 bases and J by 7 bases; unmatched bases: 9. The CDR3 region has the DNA TGTGCCAGCAGGCGGGACAGGGGCCCTTGGAATTCACCCCTCCACTTT. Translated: CASRRDRGPWNSPLHF.

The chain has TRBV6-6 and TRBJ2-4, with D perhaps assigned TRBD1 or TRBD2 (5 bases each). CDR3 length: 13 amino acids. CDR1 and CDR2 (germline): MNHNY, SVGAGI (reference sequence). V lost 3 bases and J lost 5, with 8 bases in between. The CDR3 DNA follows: TGTGCCAGCAGTTATTTGGGGGAAAACATTCAGTACTTC. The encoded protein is CASSYLGENIQYF.

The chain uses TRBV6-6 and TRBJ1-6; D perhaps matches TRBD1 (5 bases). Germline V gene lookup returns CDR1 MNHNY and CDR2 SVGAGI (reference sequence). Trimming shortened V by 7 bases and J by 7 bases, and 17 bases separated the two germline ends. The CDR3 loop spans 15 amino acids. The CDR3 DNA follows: TGTGCCAGCACCCTCCAGGGTATGGGGAATTCACCCCTCCACTTT. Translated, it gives CASTLQGMGNSPLHF.

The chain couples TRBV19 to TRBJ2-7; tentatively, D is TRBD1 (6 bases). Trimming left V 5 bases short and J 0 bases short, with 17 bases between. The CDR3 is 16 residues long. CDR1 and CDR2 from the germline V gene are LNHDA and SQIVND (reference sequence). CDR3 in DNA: TGTGCCAGTAGTCTTGGGACACGGACGAGCTCCTACGAGCAGTACTTC. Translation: CASSLGTRTSSYEQYF.

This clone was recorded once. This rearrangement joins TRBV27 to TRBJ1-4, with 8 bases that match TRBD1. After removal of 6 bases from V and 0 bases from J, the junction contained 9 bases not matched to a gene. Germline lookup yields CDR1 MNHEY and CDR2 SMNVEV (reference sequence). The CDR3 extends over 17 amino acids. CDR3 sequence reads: CASRTGATRATNEKLFF. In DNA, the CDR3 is TGTGCCAGCAGGACAGGGGCAACTAGGGCAACTAATGAAAAACTGTTTTTT.

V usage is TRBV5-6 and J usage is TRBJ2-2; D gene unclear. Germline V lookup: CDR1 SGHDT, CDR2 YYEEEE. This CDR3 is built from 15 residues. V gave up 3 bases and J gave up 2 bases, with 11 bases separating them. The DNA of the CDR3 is TGTGCCAGCAGCTCCGGGTCTTTAAACACCGGGGAGCTGTTTTTT. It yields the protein CASSSGSLNTGELFF.

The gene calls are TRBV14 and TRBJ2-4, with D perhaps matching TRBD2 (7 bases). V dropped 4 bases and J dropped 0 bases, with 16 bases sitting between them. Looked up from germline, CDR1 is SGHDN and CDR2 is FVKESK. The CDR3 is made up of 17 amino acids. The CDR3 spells CASSPKGGYLAKNIQYF. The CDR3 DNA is TGTGCCAGCAGCCCAAAGGGGGGGTACCTAGCCAAAAACATTCAGTACTTC.

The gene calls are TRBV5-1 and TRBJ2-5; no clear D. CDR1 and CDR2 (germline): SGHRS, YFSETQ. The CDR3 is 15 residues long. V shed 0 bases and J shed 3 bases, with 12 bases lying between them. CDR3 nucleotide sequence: TGCGCCAGCAGCTTGGCCCTAATAGGTGAAGAGACCCAGTACTTC. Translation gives CASSLALIGEETQYF. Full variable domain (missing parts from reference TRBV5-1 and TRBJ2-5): KAGVTQTPRYLIKTRGQQVTLSCSPISGHRSVSWYQQTPGQGLQFLFEYFSETQRNKGNFPGRFSGRQFSNSRSEMNVSTLELGDSALYLCASSLALIGEETQYFGPGTRLLVL.

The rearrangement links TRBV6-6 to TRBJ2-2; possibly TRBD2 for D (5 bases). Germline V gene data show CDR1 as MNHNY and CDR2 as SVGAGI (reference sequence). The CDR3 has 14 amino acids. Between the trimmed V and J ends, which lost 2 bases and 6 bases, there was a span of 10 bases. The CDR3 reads CASSYGVASGELFF. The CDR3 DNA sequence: TGTGCCAGCAGTTACGGGGTAGCGTCCGGGGAGCTGTTTTTT.

CDR3 amino acids: CASIKFRPGRGNTEAFF. The CDR3 DNA reads as TGTGCCAGTATTAAATTTCGCCCAGGTCGGGGAAACACTGAAGCTTTCTTT. The gene calls are TRBV19 and TRBJ1-1; D ambiguous. Germline CDR1 LNHDA, CDR2 SQIVND (reference sequence). V was shortened by 7 bases and J by 2 bases, with 23 bases between the two germline ends. This CDR3 has 17 residues. The full variable domain, its missing parts supplied by reference TRBV19 and TRBJ1-1, is DGGITQSPKYLFRKEGQNVTLSCEQNLNHDAMYWYRQDPGQGLRLIYYSQIVNDFQKGDIAEGYSVSREKKESFPLTVTSAQKNPTAFYLCASIKFRPGRGNTEAFFGQGTRLTVV.